Listed below are T cell receptor beta chains from one sample, sequenced in a study of OX40 agonist ivuxolimab in advanced cancers. TCRdb keeps only in-frame clones here, not all; method: immunoSEQ multiplex PCR. The sample includes roughly 38,000 clones, about 89% of them seen just once. Sequencing was performed on CD4+ or CD8+ T cells sorted from blood, taken in a trial of the OX40 agonist ivuxolimab. All receptors derive from an adult with an advanced solid tumor such as melanoma, head and neck, liver or kidney cancer. Both conserved end residues are trimmed from each CDR3. Fields, in order: CDR3 protein, J gene, V gene.

ATTLGQGASYEQY TRBJ2-7 TRBV2
ASSYSGLQGTDTQY TRBJ2-3 TRBV6-5
ASSLGLVSETQY TRBJ2-5 TRBV11-2
ASSLDIQNSPLH TRBJ1-6 TRBV7-9
ASSRDTNTEAF TRBJ1-1 TRBV6-5
ASSGTRVGGNTIY TRBJ1-3 TRBV6-5
ASSFNYEQY TRBJ2-7 TRBV7-9
ASSDGLGQPQH TRBJ1-5 TRBV6-4
ASSIGLAGPYEQY NA TRBV5-4
ASSQDRGYEQY TRBJ2-7 TRBV4-3
ASSLDRGYDGYT TRBJ1-2 TRBV5-1
ASSSPPGNTEAF TRBJ1-1 TRBV7-2
ASAVTEGGGGEQY TRBJ2-7 TRBV6-1
ASSLDVEESEAF TRBJ1-1 TRBV5-1
ASSLVGQAYEQY TRBJ2-7 TRBV5-4
ATPRDRGRDTQY TRBJ2-3 TRBV2
ASSFRDRREPQH TRBJ1-5 TRBV7-7
ASSVELGRAPETQY TRBJ2-5 TRBV9
ASSRDPPYEQY TRBJ2-7 TRBV7-9
ASSQDPPRTSGANVLT TRBJ2-6 TRBV4-3
ASSQSRENEQF TRBJ2-1 TRBV18
ASTVGGAGYGYT TRBJ1-2 TRBV19
ASRRGLNEKLF TRBJ1-4 TRBV27
ASSQAAGQGSYEQY TRBJ2-7 TRBV4-2
ASTQGRRGAYTDTQY TRBJ2-3 TRBV5-1